This TCR beta chain was recovered during a study of identical twins' blood T cells. General study results and limits: Each donor's most abundant TCRbeta clonotypes shared more CDR3 sequences with her twin than unrelated donors.

Of note for this clonotype: The antigen is not known.

The germline gives CDR1 DFQATT, CDR2 SNEGSKA (reference sequence). The V gene end was trimmed by 7 bases and the J gene end by 4 bases; junction bases not matched to a gene: 4. This CDR3 contains 12 residues. TCR cDNA libraries came from RNA via a modified published protocol. Both ends of each TCR cDNA library bore sample-specific barcodes. TCRdb used MiXCR to reprocess the 5' RACE reads, holding one entry per CDR3 protein. The sample holds hundreds of thousands of distinct CDR3 sequences, more than 25% seen once. The gene calls are TRBV20-1 and TRBJ1-5, with 7 bases matching TRBD1. This receptor was obtained from a woman aged 18-49 years in good health. The specimen was PBMCs. DNA for the CDR3: TGCAGTGGGGGACAGAAGAATCAGCCCCAGCATTTT. This codes for CSGGQKNQPQHF.